This T cell receptor beta chain comes out of a study of CD8 T cells in ankylosing spondylitis. This CDR3 comprises 14 residues. Trimming took 6 bases from V and 4 from J; bases not matched to a gene: 3. CDR1 and CDR2 from the germline V gene are KGHDR and SFDVKD. This clonotype was picked up many times. Its specificity is unknown. Whole-study results and caveats: CD8+ cells made up the disease-linked clones, which were relatively rare in peripheral blood. Researchers reportedly found disease-linked clones significantly enriched in matched ankylosing spondylitis synovial fluid. Earlier studies detected some motif variants in reactive arthritis synovial fluid and blood.

Quantitative 5'-RACE was performed with molecular barcodes, and it yielded the TCR beta libraries. TCRdb re-called the 5' RACE reads with MiXCR, one entry per CDR3 protein. The sample records 250,000 to 400,000 distinct CDR3 sequences, 9.5% to 13% being singletons. Sequencing input: blood, either unsorted or a sorted T cell fraction (not recorded which). This receptor was identified in a female donor with ankylosing spondylitis or in good health (not recorded which). V and J are TRBV24-1 and TRBJ2-1; TRBD2 aligns across 9 bases. The CDR3 loop reads CATSLAGEYNEQFF. The CDR3 DNA follows: TGTGCCACCAGTTTAGCGGGGGAGTACAATGAGCAGTTCTTC.